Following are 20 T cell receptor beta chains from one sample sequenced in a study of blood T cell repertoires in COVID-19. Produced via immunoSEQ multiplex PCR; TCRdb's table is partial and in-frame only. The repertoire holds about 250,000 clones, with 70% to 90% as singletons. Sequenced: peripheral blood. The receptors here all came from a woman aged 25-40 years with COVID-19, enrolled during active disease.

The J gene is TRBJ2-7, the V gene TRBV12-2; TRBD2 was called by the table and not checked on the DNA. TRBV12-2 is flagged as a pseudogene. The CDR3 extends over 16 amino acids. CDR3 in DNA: TGTGCAAGTCGCTTAGCCGTTAATATGAGCCACTACGAGCAGTACGTC. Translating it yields CASRLAVNMSHYEQYV.

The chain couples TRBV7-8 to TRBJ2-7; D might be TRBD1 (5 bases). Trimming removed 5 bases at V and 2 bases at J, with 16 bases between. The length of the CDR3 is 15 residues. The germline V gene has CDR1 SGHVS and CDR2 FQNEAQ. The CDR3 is CASSPSAGPTYEQYF. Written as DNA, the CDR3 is TGTGCCAGCAGCCCCTCGGCAGGGCCCACCTACGAGCAGTACTTC.

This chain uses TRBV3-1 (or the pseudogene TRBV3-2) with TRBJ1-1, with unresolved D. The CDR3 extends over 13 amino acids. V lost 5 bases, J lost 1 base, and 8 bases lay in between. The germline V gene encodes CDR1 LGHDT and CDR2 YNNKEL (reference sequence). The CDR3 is CASSFVRNTEAFF. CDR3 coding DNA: TGTGCCAGCAGCTTCGTCCGGAACACTGAAGCTTTCTTT.

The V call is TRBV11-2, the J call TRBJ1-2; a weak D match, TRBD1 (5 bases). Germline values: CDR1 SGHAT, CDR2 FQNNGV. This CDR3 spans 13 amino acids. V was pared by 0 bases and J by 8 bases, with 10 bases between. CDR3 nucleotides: TGTGCCAGCAGCTTAGACAGGGTAAAAGGCTACACCTTC. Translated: CASSLDRVKGYTF.

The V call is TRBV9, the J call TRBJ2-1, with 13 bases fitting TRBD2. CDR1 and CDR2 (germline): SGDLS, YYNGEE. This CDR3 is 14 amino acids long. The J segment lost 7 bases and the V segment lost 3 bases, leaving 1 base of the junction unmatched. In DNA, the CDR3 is TGTGCCAGCAGCGGGGGACTAGCGGGGAATGAGCAGTTCTTC. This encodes CASSGGLAGNEQFF.

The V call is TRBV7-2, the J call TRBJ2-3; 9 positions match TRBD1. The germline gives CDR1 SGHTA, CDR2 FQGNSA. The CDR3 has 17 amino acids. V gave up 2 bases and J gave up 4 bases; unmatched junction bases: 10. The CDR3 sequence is CASSLFWDRAAADTQYF. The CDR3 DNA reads TGTGCCAGCAGCTTATTTTGGGACAGGGCGGCGGCAGATACGCAGTATTTT.

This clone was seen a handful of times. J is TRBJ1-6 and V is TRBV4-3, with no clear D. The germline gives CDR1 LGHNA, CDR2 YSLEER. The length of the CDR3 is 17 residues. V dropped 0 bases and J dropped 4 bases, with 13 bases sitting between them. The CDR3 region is CASSQDYSGPYNSPLHF. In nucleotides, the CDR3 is TGCGCCAGCAGCCAAGATTACAGTGGCCCATATAATTCACCCCTCCACTTT.

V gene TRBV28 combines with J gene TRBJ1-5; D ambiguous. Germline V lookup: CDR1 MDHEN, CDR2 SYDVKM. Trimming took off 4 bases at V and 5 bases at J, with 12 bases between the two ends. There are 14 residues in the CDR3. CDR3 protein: CASSSGQLDQPQHF. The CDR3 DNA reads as TGTGCCAGCAGTTCGGGTCAGCTCGATCAGCCCCAGCATTTT.

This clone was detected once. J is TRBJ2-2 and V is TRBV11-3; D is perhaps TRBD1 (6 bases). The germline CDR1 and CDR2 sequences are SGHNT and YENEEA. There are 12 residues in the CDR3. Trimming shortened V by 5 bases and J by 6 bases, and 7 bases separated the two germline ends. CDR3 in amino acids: CASSKGAGELFF. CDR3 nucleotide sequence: TGTGCCAGCAGCAAGGGGGCCGGGGAGCTGTTTTTT.

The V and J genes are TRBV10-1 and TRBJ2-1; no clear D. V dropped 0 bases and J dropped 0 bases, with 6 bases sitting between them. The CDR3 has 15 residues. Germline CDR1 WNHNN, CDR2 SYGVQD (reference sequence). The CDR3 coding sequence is TGCGCCAGCAGTGAGTCAACGGTCTCCTACAATGAGCAGTTCTTC. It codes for CASSESTVSYNEQFF.

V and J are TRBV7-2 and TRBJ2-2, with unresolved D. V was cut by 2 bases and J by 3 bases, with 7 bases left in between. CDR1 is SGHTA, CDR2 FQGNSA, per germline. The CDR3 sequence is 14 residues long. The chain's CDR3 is CASSLQSDTGELFF. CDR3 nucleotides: TGTGCCAGCAGCTTACAGTCAGACACCGGGGAGCTGTTTTTT.

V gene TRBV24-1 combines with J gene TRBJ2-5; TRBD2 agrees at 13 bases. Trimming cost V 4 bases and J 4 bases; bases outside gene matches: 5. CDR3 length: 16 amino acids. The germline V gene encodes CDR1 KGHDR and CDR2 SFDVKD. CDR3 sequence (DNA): TGTGCCACCAGTGACAAGGGACTAGCGGGGTTAGAGACCCAGTACTTC. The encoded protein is CATSDKGLAGLETQYF.

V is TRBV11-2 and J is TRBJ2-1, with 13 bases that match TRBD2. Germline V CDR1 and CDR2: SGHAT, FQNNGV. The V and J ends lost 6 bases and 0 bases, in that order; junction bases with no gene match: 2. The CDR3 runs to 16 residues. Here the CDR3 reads CASRGLAGSSYNEQFF. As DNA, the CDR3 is TGTGCCAGCAGGGGACTAGCGGGAAGCTCCTACAATGAGCAGTTCTTC.

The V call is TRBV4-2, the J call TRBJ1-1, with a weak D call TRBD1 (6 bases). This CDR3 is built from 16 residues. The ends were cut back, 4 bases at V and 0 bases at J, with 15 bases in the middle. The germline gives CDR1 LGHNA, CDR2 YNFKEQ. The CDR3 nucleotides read TGTGCCAGCAGCCCTAATATGGGACACCTGAACACTGAAGCTTTCTTT. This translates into CASSPNMGHLNTEAFF.

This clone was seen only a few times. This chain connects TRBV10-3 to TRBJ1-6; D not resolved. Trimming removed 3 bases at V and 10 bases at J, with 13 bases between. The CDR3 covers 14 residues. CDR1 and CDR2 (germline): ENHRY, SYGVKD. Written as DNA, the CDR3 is TGTGCCATCAGTGATACGGGGTCGAGCTCACCCCTCCACTTT. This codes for CAISDTGSSSPLHF.

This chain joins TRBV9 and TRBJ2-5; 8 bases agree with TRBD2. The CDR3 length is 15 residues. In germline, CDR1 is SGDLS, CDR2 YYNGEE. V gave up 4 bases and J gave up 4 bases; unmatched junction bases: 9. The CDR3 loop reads CASSPNLSGRETQYF. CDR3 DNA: TGTGCCAGCAGCCCAAATTTAAGCGGGAGAGAGACCCAGTACTTC. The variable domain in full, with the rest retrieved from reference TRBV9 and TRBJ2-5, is DSGVTQTPKHLITATGQRVTLRCSPRSGDLSVYWYQQSLDQGLQFLIQYYNGEERAKGNILERFSAQQFPDLHSELNLSSLELGDSALYFCASSPNLSGRETQYFGPGTRLLVL.

CDR3 sequence (DNA): TGTGCCAGCAGCGAGGGCGGTCTCGAGCAGTACGTC. It codes for CASSEGGLEQYV. J is TRBJ2-7 and V is TRBV6-5; possible D gene TRBD2, 5 bases. Germline values: CDR1 MNHEY, CDR2 SVGAGI. The CDR3 covers 12 residues. With 6 bases removed from V and 6 bases from J, the gap between germline ends came to 12 bases.

CDR3 coding DNA: TGTGCCAGCAGCGTAGATCCAGTTCCGAACACCGGGGAGCTGTTTTTT. It yields the protein CASSVDPVPNTGELFF. V is TRBV9 and J is TRBJ2-2; D is uncertain. Germline CDR1 SGDLS, CDR2 YYNGEE. V lost 0 bases and J lost 0, with 9 bases in between. CDR3 length equals 16 residues.

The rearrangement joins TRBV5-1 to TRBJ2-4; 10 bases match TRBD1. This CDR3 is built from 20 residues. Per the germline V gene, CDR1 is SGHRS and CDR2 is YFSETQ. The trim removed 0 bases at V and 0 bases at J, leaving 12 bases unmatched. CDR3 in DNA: TGCGCCAGCAGCTTGGGACCTTGGGACAGGGGTGTGGGAGCCAAAAACATTCAGTACTTC. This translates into CASSLGPWDRGVGAKNIQYF.

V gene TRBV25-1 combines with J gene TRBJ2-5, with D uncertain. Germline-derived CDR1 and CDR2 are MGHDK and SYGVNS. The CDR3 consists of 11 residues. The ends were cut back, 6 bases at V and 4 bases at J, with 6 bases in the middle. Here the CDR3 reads CASRAGETQYF. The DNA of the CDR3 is TGTGCCAGCAGAGCTGGAGAGACCCAGTACTTC. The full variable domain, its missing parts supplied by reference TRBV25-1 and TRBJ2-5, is EADIYQTPRYLVIGTGKKITLECSQTMGHDKMYWYQQDPGMELHLIHYSYGVNSTEKGDLSSESTVSRIRTEHFPLTLESARPSHTSQYLCASRAGETQYFGPGTRLLVL.